A single sample gave rise to the 30 T cell receptor beta chains below, sequenced in a study of identifying expanded T cells in peripheral blood. Clones were sequenced by immunoSEQ multiplex PCR, and TCRdb holds only the in-frame ones, with some missing. This table holds approximately 120,000 clones, about 88% found once. What was sequenced was blood. Every receptor here comes from a person between 18 and 75 years old in good health.

The rearrangement joins TRBV5-1 to TRBJ1-5; D unclear. V lost 4 bases to trimming and J lost 7 bases, with 12 bases between them. This CDR3 comprises 13 residues. Germline V gives CDR1 SGHRS, CDR2 YFSETQ. DNA of the CDR3: TGCGCCAGCAGCGATCAAGGCGGGCAGCCCCAGCATTTT. It specifies CASSDQGGQPQHF.

V is TRBV20-1 and J is TRBJ1-1; D uncertain. The CDR3 is 11 amino acids. Germline V gene lookup returns CDR1 DFQATT and CDR2 SNEGSKA (reference sequence). Between the trimmed V and J ends, which lost 3 bases and 7 bases, there was a span of 9 bases. CDR3 DNA sequence: TGCAGTGCTAGGCGGGTGAATGAAGCTTTCTTT. Its translation: CSARRVNEAFF.

This chain uses TRBV27 with TRBJ1-1, with 11 bases aligning to TRBD1. With V trimmed by 3 bases and J by 1 base, 4 bases remained unmatched. Looked up from germline, CDR1 is MNHEY and CDR2 is SMNVEV (reference sequence). The CDR3 spans 16 residues. CDR3 in amino acids: CASSFGTGGANTEAFF. CDR3 bases: TGTGCCAGCAGTTTTGGGACAGGGGGTGCGAACACTGAAGCTTTCTTT.

This clone was counted only a few times. V gene TRBV10-3 combines with J gene TRBJ1-4, with no clear D. The CDR3 runs 13 residues. CDR1 and CDR2 from the germline V gene are ENHRY and SYGVKD. Trimming pared 4 bases from V and 8 bases from J, leaving 11 bases between. DNA of the CDR3: TGTGCCATCAGTGCGGAGGTTTACGAAAAACTGTTTTTT. Protein product: CAISAEVYEKLFF.

The chain couples TRBV28 to TRBJ1-1, with a tentative D call TRBD1 (5 bases). CDR1 and CDR2 (germline): MDHEN, SYDVKM. This CDR3 is built from 13 residues. Trimming left V 8 bases short and J 10 bases short, with 20 bases between. The CDR3 loop is CASFGGRVEGAFF. CDR3 nucleotide sequence: TGTGCCAGCTTCGGCGGCAGGGTCGAGGGAGCTTTCTTT. Combining the CDR3 with reference TRBV28 and TRBJ1-1 gives the whole variable domain DVKVTQSSRYLVKRTGEKVFLECVQDMDHENMFWYRQDPGLGLRLIYFSYDVKMKEKGDIPEGYSVSREKKERFSLILESASTNQTSMYLCASFGGRVEGAFFGQGTRLTVV.

V usage is TRBV18 and J usage is TRBJ2-6; weak D call: TRBD1 (5 bases). Germline CDR1 is KGHSH and CDR2 is LQKENI. Trimming took 3 bases from V and 2 from J, leaving 8 bases between them. The CDR3 is 15 amino acids. As DNA, the CDR3 is TGTGCCAGCTCACCGGGGCTTACTGGGGCCAACGTCCTGACTTTC. Its translation: CASSPGLTGANVLTF.

In this sample, this clone turned up a few times. V usage is TRBV12-5 and J usage is TRBJ2-5, with TRBD2 matching 14 bases. The CDR3 is 16 residues long. V was pared by 5 bases and J by 4 bases, with 6 bases of the junction left unmatched. Germline CDR1 and CDR2: LGHNT and FRNRAP. DNA of the CDR3: TGTGCTAGTGGTCCGGCCGGGACTAGCGGGGGAGAGACCCAGTACTTC. This codes for CASGPAGTSGGETQYF.

V and J are TRBV5-1 and TRBJ1-1; TRBD1 is a possible D gene (5 bases). Germline lookup yields CDR1 SGHRS and CDR2 YFSETQ. There are 17 residues in the CDR3. V shed 6 bases and J shed 4 bases, with 25 bases lying between them. The CDR3, as DNA: TGCGCCAGCACACACCAGACGGGGAGGGGAGTTGGCACTGAAGCTTTCTTT. Its protein product is CASTHQTGRGVGTEAFF.

The V and J genes are TRBV7-3 and TRBJ1-1; D uncertain. In germline, CDR1 is SGHTA, CDR2 FQGTGA. The CDR3 length is 16 residues. V dropped 2 bases and J dropped 0 bases, with 13 bases sitting between them. DNA for the CDR3: TGTGCCAGCAGCTTAGGAGGTGGCACGATGAACACTGAAGCTTTCTTT. Translating it yields CASSLGGGTMNTEAFF.

This clone appeared a single time. The chain recombines TRBV9 with TRBJ2-7; 7 bases line up with TRBD1. V dropped 3 bases and J dropped 4; count of bases not matched to a gene: 4. This CDR3 is built from 13 residues. Germline V lookup: CDR1 SGDLS, CDR2 YYNGEE. The CDR3 is CASSGDSWYEQYF. The CDR3 bases are TGTGCCAGCAGCGGGGACAGTTGGTACGAGCAGTACTTC.

The chain has TRBV19 and TRBJ1-1; tentatively, D is TRBD1 (6 bases). The V end lost 4 bases, the J end lost 6 bases, and 15 bases lay between the germline ends. CDR1 is LNHDA and CDR2 is SQIVND in the germline V gene (reference sequence). The CDR3 extends over 14 amino acids. The CDR3 nucleotides are TGTGCCAGTAGTACCGGGACAATATGGCCTGAAGCTTTCTTT. This gives the protein CASSTGTIWPEAFF.

The chain combines TRBV9 with TRBJ1-5; D is ambiguous. V dropped 0 bases and J dropped 3 bases, with 4 bases sitting between them. The germline V gene has CDR1 SGDLS and CDR2 YYNGEE. The CDR3 totals 13 residues. CDR3 loop: CASSVEPNQPQHF. CDR3 nucleotide sequence: TGTGCCAGCAGCGTAGAACCCAATCAGCCCCAGCATTTT.

This rearrangement joins TRBV6-5 to TRBJ1-6; D uncertain. Germline V lookup: CDR1 MNHEY, CDR2 SVGAGI. The CDR3 extends over 15 amino acids. Trimming removed 2 bases from V and 14 bases from J, with 19 bases in between. CDR3 DNA: TGTGCCAGCAGTTACGGCGTTGGACTGACCCAGTCCCTCCACTTT. Residues: CASSYGVGLTQSLHF.

V usage is TRBV11-3 and J usage is TRBJ1-1; D is unresolved. Germline loops: CDR1 SGHNT, CDR2 YENEEA. The CDR3 contains 13 residues. V was clipped by 0 bases and J by 6 bases, with 8 bases between them. CDR3 in amino acids: CASSLDSSSEAFF. Here the CDR3 DNA reads TGTGCCAGCAGCTTAGACAGTTCGTCTGAAGCTTTCTTT. The full variable domain, its missing parts supplied by reference TRBV11-3 and TRBJ1-1, is EAGVVQSPRYKIIEKKQPVAFWCNPISGHNTLYWYLQNLGQGPELLIRYENEEAVDDSQLPKDRFSAERLKGVDSTLKIQPAELGDSAVYLCASSLDSSSEAFFGQGTRLTVV.

The V call is TRBV28, the J call TRBJ2-7; 8 nucleotides line up with TRBD2. Per germline, CDR1 MDHEN and CDR2 SYDVKM. Trimming at V came to 6 bases and at J to 2 bases, leaving 9 bases not matched to a gene. The CDR3 extends over 15 amino acids. The CDR3 DNA follows: TGTGCCAGCAGGCCTGCGGGAGCGGGGGCCTACGAGCAGTACTTC. It is translated as CASRPAGAGAYEQYF. The full variable domain, rest sourced from reference TRBV28 and TRBJ2-7, is DVKVTQSSRYLVKRTGEKVFLECVQDMDHENMFWYRQDPGLGLRLIYFSYDVKMKEKGDIPEGYSVSREKKERFSLILESASTNQTSMYLCASRPAGAGAYEQYFGPGTRLTVT.

This clone has only a few counts. CDR3 residues: CASRRLAGGQETQYF. In DNA, the CDR3 is TGTGCCAGCCGACGACTAGCGGGAGGCCAAGAGACCCAGTACTTC. V usage is TRBV28 and J usage is TRBJ2-5; the match to TRBD2 covers 13 bases. CDR1 MDHEN and CDR2 SYDVKM come from the germline V gene. The CDR3 has 15 amino acids. Unmatched junction bases numbered 4, after V lost 8 bases and J lost 1 base.

The chain is built from TRBV19 and TRBJ2-6; perhaps D is TRBD1 or TRBD2 (5 bases each). The V end was cut by 4 bases, the J end by 0 bases, with 13 bases between. The CDR3 loop spans 17 amino acids. Germline assignment: CDR1 LNHDA and CDR2 SQIVND (reference sequence). CDR3 protein: CASSKAGTHSGANVLTF. In nucleotides, the CDR3 is TGTGCCAGTAGTAAAGCAGGGACCCACTCTGGGGCCAACGTCCTGACTTTC.

This clone was recorded only once. V is TRBV7-2 and J is TRBJ1-2, with D possibly matching TRBD1 (5 bases). Between the trimmed V and J ends, which lost 2 bases and 4 bases, there was a span of 8 bases. The CDR3 covers 13 residues. Germline assignment: CDR1 SGHTA and CDR2 FQGNSA. The CDR3 nucleotides are TGTGCCAGCAGCTTATTAGGGGTCTATGGCTACACCTTC. Translation: CASSLLGVYGYTF.

Here the CDR3 DNA reads TGTGCCAGCAGCCTCAGGGGCGGTAGCTACGAGCAGTACTTC. Residues: CASSLRGGSYEQYF. The J gene is TRBJ2-7, the V gene TRBV7-7; D possibly corresponds to TRBD1 (6 bases). This CDR3 is built from 14 residues. Germline V gene lookup returns CDR1 SSHAT and CDR2 FNYEAQ (reference sequence). Trimming cost V 5 bases and J 3 bases, with 14 bases left between them.

V is TRBV28 and J is TRBJ2-3; D gene unclear. The germline CDR1 and CDR2 sequences are MDHEN and SYDVKM. V lost 7 bases, J lost 10 bases, and 12 bases lay in between. This CDR3 comprises 11 residues. CDR3 in amino acids: CASTDHRSQYF. The CDR3 nucleotides are TGTGCCAGCACAGACCACCGATCGCAGTATTTT.

The V gene is TRBV5-6, the J gene TRBJ1-2; D might be TRBD1 (6 bases). The CDR3 is made up of 13 amino acids. Germline V gene data show CDR1 as SGHDT and CDR2 as YYEEEE. V lost 2 bases, J lost 8 bases, and 13 bases lay in between. CDR3 loop: CASSFDRPAGYTF. DNA for the CDR3: TGTGCCAGCAGCTTCGACAGGCCCGCGGGCTACACCTTC.

V gene TRBV27 combines with J gene TRBJ2-7; 10 bases map to TRBD2. With 3 bases clipped from V and 1 base from J, the junction kept 18 bases outside the gene matches. Per the germline V gene, CDR1 is MNHEY and CDR2 is SMNVEV (reference sequence). The CDR3 extends over 20 amino acids. In DNA, the CDR3 is TGTGCCAGCAGTTTTTCTCTCCCTAGCGGGAGTAAACCGGAATCCTACGAGCAGTACTTC. Translated: CASSFSLPSGSKPESYEQYF.

This rearrangement joins TRBV5-1 to TRBJ2-3; no firm D call. In germline, CDR1 is SGHRS, CDR2 YFSETQ. Trimming left V 0 bases short and J 4 bases short, with 9 bases between. CDR3 length: 14 amino acids. Here the CDR3 reads CASSLASSPDTQYF. The CDR3 bases are TGCGCCAGCAGCTTGGCTAGTTCCCCAGATACGCAGTATTTT.

The CDR3 coding sequence is TGTGCCAGCAGGAGACAAGGGCTGTACGAGCAGTACTTC. It encodes CASRRQGLYEQYF. The J gene is TRBJ2-7, the V gene TRBV28; the D is unclear. Trimming shortened V by 6 bases and J by 4 bases, and 13 bases separated the two germline ends. CDR1 is MDHEN and CDR2 is SYDVKM in the germline V gene. The CDR3 has 13 residues. Complete variable domain (other parts from reference TRBV28 and TRBJ2-7): DVKVTQSSRYLVKRTGEKVFLECVQDMDHENMFWYRQDPGLGLRLIYFSYDVKMKEKGDIPEGYSVSREKKERFSLILESASTNQTSMYLCASRRQGLYEQYFGPGTRLTVT.

The V and J genes are TRBV28 and TRBJ2-7; the D gene is possibly TRBD1 (6 bases). The CDR3 length is 14 residues. From germline, CDR1 is MDHEN and CDR2 SYDVKM. V lost 7 bases and J lost 0, with 13 bases in between. CDR3 DNA: TGTGCCAGCATGGACAGCCTAAGCTCCTACGAGCAGTACTTC. It codes for CASMDSLSSYEQYF.

The V and J genes are TRBV7-2 and TRBJ1-2; D is perhaps TRBD1 (5 bases). CDR3 length: 14 amino acids. The V and J ends lost 5 bases and 4 bases respectively, with 14 bases between them. Germline V gives CDR1 SGHTA, CDR2 FQGNSA. Here the CDR3 DNA reads TGTGCCAGCAGCGCAAGGACAAGCCCCTATGGCTACACCTTC. It codes for CASSARTSPYGYTF.

At least ten counts were recorded for this clone. This chain joins TRBV5-1 and TRBJ2-7; 15 positions agree with TRBD2. J gave up 5 bases and V 3 bases, and 3 bases lay outside the gene matches. The CDR3 is made up of 15 amino acids. Germline assignment: CDR1 SGHRS and CDR2 YFSETQ. The CDR3 DNA is TGCGCCAGCAGCTGGGGGACTAGCGGGAGGCACGAGCAGTACTTC. The encoded protein is CASSWGTSGRHEQYF. Complete variable domain (other parts from reference TRBV5-1 and TRBJ2-7): KAGVTQTPRYLIKTRGQQVTLSCSPISGHRSVSWYQQTPGQGLQFLFEYFSETQRNKGNFPGRFSGRQFSNSRSEMNVSTLELGDSALYLCASSWGTSGRHEQYFGPGTRLTVT.

There are a few counts of this clone. This chain connects TRBV19 to TRBJ1-5; D is unclear. V dropped 7 bases and J dropped 0 bases, with 13 bases sitting between them. There are 15 residues in the CDR3. Per the germline V gene, CDR1 is LNHDA and CDR2 is SQIVND (reference sequence). CDR3 in DNA: TGTGCCAGTACCAGGACGGGCTATAGCAATCAGCCCCAGCATTTT. As protein: CASTRTGYSNQPQHF.

This chain connects TRBV5-1 to TRBJ1-4, with a weak D call TRBD1 (5 bases). Germline V gene lookup returns CDR1 SGHRS and CDR2 YFSETQ. The CDR3 length is 14 residues. The V end was cut by 0 bases, the J end by 5 bases, with 8 bases between. CDR3: CASSLVAGNEKLFF. In nucleotides, the CDR3 is TGCGCCAGCAGCTTGGTGGCAGGGAATGAAAAACTGTTTTTT.

V and J are TRBV15 and TRBJ2-5; TRBD2 agrees at 10 bases. CDR1 is LNHNV, CDR2 YYDKDF, per germline (reference sequence). The J segment lost 5 bases and the V segment lost 3 bases, leaving 9 bases of the junction unmatched. This CDR3 is 16 amino acids long. CDR3 region: CATSRASGRASETQYF. The DNA for the CDR3 is TGTGCCACCAGCAGGGCAAGCGGGAGGGCCAGTGAGACCCAGTACTTC.